Below, 29 T cell receptor beta chains from the same sample are listed, as sequenced in a study of cytomegalovirus exposure and HLA in healthy donors. 13 Jbeta primers and 60 Vbeta primers were used for the PCR. Produced via immunoSEQ multiplex PCR; TCRdb's table is partial and in-frame only. The listing records about 20,000 clones. Source material: PBMCs. The receptor set was obtained from a man aged 55 to 70 in good health and CMV-seropositive.

The chain has TRBV11-2 and TRBJ2-7, with a tentative D call TRBD2 (5 bases). V lost 2 bases to trimming and J lost 9 bases, with 26 bases between them. CDR1 SGHAT and CDR2 FQNNGV come from the germline V gene. The CDR3 has 17 residues. CDR3 coding DNA: TGTGCCAGCAGCTTAAGCCCTCCCGAGGGCAGAGTTTCCGGGCAGTACTTC. Its translation is CASSLSPPEGRVSGQYF.

The gene calls are TRBV12-5 and TRBJ1-5; TRBD1 agrees at 10 bases. V was clipped by 3 bases and J by 3 bases; unmatched bases: 11. The CDR3 runs to 18 residues. The germline CDR1 and CDR2 sequences are LGHNT and FRNRAP. This CDR3 is CASGFPQGTGVANQPQHF. The CDR3 DNA is TGTGCTAGTGGTTTCCCCCAGGGGACAGGGGTTGCCAATCAGCCCCAGCATTTT.

The rearrangement joins TRBV19 to TRBJ2-7; 7 nucleotides match TRBD1. The CDR3 spans 12 residues. The junction had 5 bases not matched to a gene; V was cut back by 6 bases and J by 6 bases. The germline V gene has CDR1 LNHDA and CDR2 SQIVND (reference sequence). The CDR3 nucleotides are TGTGCCAGTAGCCTCCAGGGGGTCGAGCAGTACTTC. Amino acid sequence: CASSLQGVEQYF.

The V gene is TRBV30, the J gene TRBJ1-1, with 10 bases identical to TRBD1. The CDR3 sequence is 14 residues long. The V segment lost 4 bases and the J segment 6 bases; nucleotides outside the gene matches: 8. The germline V gene has CDR1 GTSNPN and CDR2 SVGIG (reference sequence). The CDR3 here is CAWTRQGATAEAFF. The CDR3 DNA follows: TGTGCCTGGACCCGACAGGGGGCGACGGCTGAAGCTTTCTTT.

The rearrangement uses TRBV5-1 and TRBJ1-1; possibly TRBD1 for D (5 bases). The V end lost 3 bases, the J end lost 0 bases, and 9 bases lay between the germline ends. The CDR3 consists of 14 residues. The germline V gene encodes CDR1 SGHRS and CDR2 YFSETQ. The CDR3 reads CASSSGGVNTEAFF. The CDR3 DNA reads as TGCGCCAGCAGCTCTGGAGGGGTGAACACTGAAGCTTTCTTT.

Measured by frequency, this clone is medium-sized. The rearrangement links TRBV5-4 to TRBJ2-7; 8 bases fit TRBD1. Germline V gives CDR1 SGHNT, CDR2 YYREEE (reference sequence). The trim removed 5 bases at V and 4 bases at J, leaving 8 bases unmatched. The CDR3 is made up of 14 amino acids. The CDR3 sequence is CASSLQDRVYEQYF. The CDR3 DNA reads TGTGCCAGCAGTCTCCAGGACAGGGTGTACGAGCAGTACTTC.

V and J are TRBV19 and TRBJ2-5; maybe TRBD1 (5 bases). V dropped 6 bases and J dropped 5 bases, with 13 bases sitting between them. The CDR3 covers 13 residues. Germline V gives CDR1 LNHDA, CDR2 SQIVND (reference sequence). CDR3 loop: CASRPTESETQYF. The CDR3 DNA sequence: TGTGCCAGTAGGCCGACAGAGTCGGAGACCCAGTACTTC.

The chain links TRBV30 to TRBJ2-7; 9 bases align to TRBD1. V lost 5 bases and J lost 4; bases outside the gene matches: 6. The CDR3 totals 13 residues. The germline V gene has CDR1 GTSNPN and CDR2 SVGIG (reference sequence). CDR3 residues: CAWSAGQGYEQYF. The DNA for the CDR3 is TGTGCCTGGTCTGCGGGACAGGGATACGAGCAGTACTTC.

The chain has TRBV9 and TRBJ2-5; 9 nucleotides match TRBD1. V lost 4 bases, J lost 1 base, and 2 bases stayed unmatched. The CDR3 length is 14 residues. Per the germline V gene, CDR1 is SGDLS and CDR2 is YYNGEE. The CDR3, as DNA: TGTGCCAGCAGCCCGACAGGGGGCCAAGAGACCCAGTACTTC. This translates into CASSPTGGQETQYF. Combining the CDR3 with reference TRBV9 and TRBJ2-5 gives the whole variable domain DSGVTQTPKHLITATGQRVTLRCSPRSGDLSVYWYQQSLDQGLQFLIQYYNGEERAKGNILERFSAQQFPDLHSELNLSSLELGDSALYFCASSPTGGQETQYFGPGTRLLVL.

The rearrangement uses TRBV29-1 and TRBJ2-1, with 10 bases lining up with TRBD1. Germline V gene data show CDR1 as SQVTM and CDR2 as ANQGSEA. The CDR3 covers 13 residues. J was trimmed by 9 bases and V by 6 bases; bases with no gene match: 8. CDR3 protein: CSVGTGDNGEQFF. The CDR3 DNA reads TGCAGCGTGGGGACAGGGGACAACGGTGAGCAGTTCTTC.

The chain combines TRBV18 with TRBJ1-2, with a weak D call TRBD1 (5 bases). Between the trimmed V and J ends, which lost 3 bases and 2 bases, there was a span of 10 bases. Germline values: CDR1 KGHSH, CDR2 LQKENI. There are 14 residues in the CDR3. The DNA of the CDR3 is TGTGCCAGCTCACCGGCCAGGGCAAACTATGGCTACACCTTC. Encoded protein: CASSPARANYGYTF.

The chain links TRBV28 to TRBJ2-3; no clear D gene. The CDR3 has 16 residues. Between the trimmed V and J ends, which lost 3 bases and 2 bases, there was a span of 15 bases. Germline CDR1 MDHEN, CDR2 SYDVKM. The CDR3 nucleotides are TGTGCCAGCAGTTTGATCAACGTGGCGGTCACAGATACGCAGTATTTT. Translation gives CASSLINVAVTDTQYF.

The V call is TRBV5-6, the J call TRBJ2-7; 7 nucleotides align to TRBD2. V lost 4 bases to trimming and J lost 5 bases; unmatched junction nucleotides: 18. CDR3 length: 17 amino acids. Germline V gene lookup returns CDR1 SGHDT and CDR2 YYEEEE. The CDR3 DNA sequence: TGTGCCAGCAGCCTGTCACCTGGGAGGGAGAGAGTCCACGAGCAGTACTTC. Translated: CASSLSPGRERVHEQYF.

This chain connects TRBV18 to TRBJ2-1, with TRBD1 matching 10 bases. V trimming: 3 bases; J trimming: 5 bases; junction bases outside the gene matches: 16. This CDR3 contains 19 residues. CDR1 is KGHSH, CDR2 LQKENI, per germline. The CDR3 is CASSPWGTGASGLNNEQFF. The DNA for the CDR3 is TGTGCCAGCTCACCTTGGGGGACAGGGGCCTCCGGATTGAACAATGAGCAGTTCTTC.

The rearrangement links TRBV5-1 to TRBJ2-1; 10 bases fit TRBD1. The CDR3 has 16 residues. The germline CDR1 and CDR2 sequences are SGHRS and YFSETQ. V shed 2 bases and J 8 bases; nucleotides not matched to a gene: 10. CDR3 coding DNA: TGCGCCAGCAGCTTTTCCGGGACAGGGGCCGGGGATGAGCAGTTCTTC. It codes for CASSFSGTGAGDEQFF.

V gene TRBV5-1 combines with J gene TRBJ2-5; TRBD1 might be the D (6 bases). CDR3 size: 15 residues. V lost 4 bases to trimming and J lost 2 bases, with 15 bases between them. Germline assignment: CDR1 SGHRS and CDR2 YFSETQ. CDR3 nucleotide sequence: TGCGCCAGCAGCCCCATGGGGGCAGGGCAAGAGACCCAGTACTTC. Amino acid sequence: CASSPMGAGQETQYF.

The J gene is TRBJ1-2, the V gene TRBV29-1; D is perhaps TRBD1 (5 bases). Deletions cut 7 bases from V and 5 bases from J, with 14 bases between. Germline CDR1 and CDR2: SQVTM and ANQGSEA. The CDR3 consists of 12 residues. The CDR3 sequence: CSGGGTVYGYTF. Written as DNA, the CDR3 is TGCAGCGGGGGGGGGACCGTGTATGGCTACACCTTC.

J is TRBJ1-2 and V is TRBV30, with D perhaps matching TRBD1 (6 bases). CDR3 length: 13 residues. Trimming took off 0 bases at V and 14 bases at J, with 19 bases between the two ends. Germline assignment: CDR1 GTSNPN and CDR2 SVGIG (reference sequence). DNA for the CDR3: TGTGCCTGGAGTGTTGCCGACCTCAGGGGAAATACCTTC. Translation: CAWSVADLRGNTF.

The chain joins TRBV5-1 to TRBJ2-3; D ambiguous. V lost 0 bases to trimming and J lost 2 bases, with 4 bases between them. The CDR3 length is 13 residues. Germline lookup yields CDR1 SGHRS and CDR2 YFSETQ. The CDR3 sequence is CASSLGDTDTQYF. The CDR3 bases are TGCGCCAGCAGCTTGGGAGACACAGATACGCAGTATTTT.

The gene calls are TRBV15 and TRBJ2-1; 10 bases match TRBD2. Germline V lookup: CDR1 LNHNV, CDR2 YYDKDF (reference sequence). The CDR3 runs 19 residues. After removal of 1 base from V and 13 bases from J, the junction contained 22 bases not matched to a gene. The CDR3 sequence: CATSRGERLAGDPRRPQFF. The CDR3 nucleotides are TGTGCCACCAGCAGAGGGGAGAGGCTAGCGGGAGACCCACGCCGACCCCAGTTCTTC.

V usage is TRBV5-1 and J usage is TRBJ2-7; D possibly corresponds to TRBD2 (6 bases). CDR3 length equals 14 residues. V lost 3 bases, J lost 5 bases, and 15 bases lay in between. The germline CDR1 and CDR2 sequences are SGHRS and YFSETQ. The CDR3 bases are TGCGCCAGCAGCTGGGCGGGAATAAGCGACGAGCAGTACTTC. Its translation: CASSWAGISDEQYF.

This chain joins TRBV10-3 and TRBJ2-7; the match to TRBD2 covers 7 bases. The junction had 15 bases not matched to a gene; V was cut back by 4 bases and J by 3 bases. Germline CDR1 ENHRY, CDR2 SYGVKD. This CDR3 is built from 17 residues. Written as DNA, the CDR3 is TGTGCCATCAGTGGTGGGGATCCCGGGAGGCCTAACTACGAGCAGTACTTC. It yields the protein CAISGGDPGRPNYEQYF.

The chain links TRBV6-5 to TRBJ2-2, with 8 bases lining up with TRBD1. Germline assignment: CDR1 MNHEY and CDR2 SVGAGI. This CDR3 is 14 amino acids long. The trim removed 8 bases at V and 4 bases at J, leaving 6 bases unmatched. CDR3 coding DNA: TGTGCCAGCCTCGGACAGGGCCTCACCGGGGAGCTGTTTTTT. Encoded protein: CASLGQGLTGELFF.

The genes are TRBV5-1 and TRBJ2-3; TRBD2 matches 8 bases. Unmatched junction bases numbered 7, after V lost 4 bases and J lost 3 bases. Germline V CDR1 and CDR2: SGHRS, YFSETQ. The CDR3 extends over 15 amino acids. Here the CDR3 reads CASSKRAGDTDTQYF. DNA of the CDR3: TGCGCCAGCAGCAAACGAGCGGGAGATACAGATACGCAGTATTTT.

The J gene is TRBJ2-5, the V gene TRBV6-1; 15 nucleotides line up with TRBD2. From germline, CDR1 is MNHNS and CDR2 SASEGT. The CDR3 runs 18 residues. The ends lost 2 bases at V and 4 bases at J; junction bases unmatched: 8. The CDR3 spells CASSESALGLAGGETQYF. CDR3 DNA sequence: TGTGCCAGCAGTGAATCAGCCCTGGGACTAGCGGGAGGAGAGACCCAGTACTTC.

In terms of frequency, this clone is medium-sized (0.01 to 0.1%). The CDR3 region is CASSLAISVTDTQYF. CDR3 DNA sequence: TGTGCCAGCAGCTTAGCTATTTCAGTCACAGATACGCAGTATTTT. The gene calls are TRBV7-9 and TRBJ2-3, with unresolved D. Deletions cut 0 bases from V and 2 bases from J, with 9 bases between. Looked up from germline, CDR1 is SEHNR and CDR2 is FQNEAQ (reference sequence). CDR3 length: 15 residues.

The chain carries TRBV18 and TRBJ1-1; unclear D gene. The germline CDR1 and CDR2 sequences are KGHSH and LQKENI. There are 14 residues in the CDR3. V was cut by 6 bases and J by 2 bases, with 13 bases left in between. The CDR3 DNA sequence: TGTGCCAGCTCGCTGATGCCCAGAAACACTGAAGCTTTCTTT. Protein: CASSLMPRNTEAFF.

This chain connects TRBV30 to TRBJ1-1, with D hard to call. V lost 2 bases and J lost 10, with 11 bases in between. Germline CDR1 GTSNPN, CDR2 SVGIG (reference sequence). The CDR3 is 11 residues long. The CDR3 nucleotides read TGTGCCTGGAGTCTACCCAACGGAGCTTTCTTT. Translation gives CAWSLPNGAFF.

The chain joins TRBV29-1 to TRBJ2-5, with a possible D match to TRBD1 (6 bases). There are 12 residues in the CDR3. V lost 8 bases, J lost 4 bases, and 14 bases lay in between. Germline CDR1 reads SQVTM; CDR2 reads ANQGSEA. The chain's CDR3 is CSRHRDGETQYF. The DNA of the CDR3 is TGCAGCCGGCACAGGGACGGAGAGACCCAGTACTTC.